These 3 T cell receptor beta chains were sequenced from one sample in a study of PD-1 blockade in classical Hodgkin lymphoma. Relapse was seen in all patients after autologous stem cell transplantation, and brentuximab vedotin exposure was variable. Sequencing used immunoSEQ multiplex PCR; TCRdb keeps in-frame clones, though not all of them. The sample holds tens of thousands of clones, roughly 80% seen once. The source material was peripheral blood mononuclear cells (PBMCs), sampled before the second cycle of nivolumab. These receptors all stem from a human donor with classical Hodgkin lymphoma.

This chain links TRBV5-1 with TRBJ1-1, with D possibly matching TRBD1 (6 bases). Germline CDR1 is SGHRS and CDR2 is YFSETQ. This CDR3 is 14 amino acids long. The V end lost 0 bases, the J end lost 2 bases, and 8 bases lay between the germline ends. The DNA of the CDR3 is TGCGCCAGCAGCTTGGCGGGGGCCAACACTGAAGCTTTCTTT. This encodes CASSLAGANTEAFF.

The V gene is TRBV30, the J gene TRBJ1-4; D is possibly TRBD1 (5 bases). CDR3 size: 16 residues. The V end was cut by 4 bases, the J end by 1 base, with 16 bases between. The V gene's germline CDR1 is GTSNPN and CDR2 SVGIG (reference sequence). The CDR3 here is CAWNQGRYGTNEKLFF. The CDR3 DNA sequence: TGTGCCTGGAATCAGGGAAGATATGGAACTAATGAAAAACTGTTTTTT.

The chain couples TRBV7-2 to TRBJ1-3; D unresolved. Trimming removed 0 bases from V and 2 bases from J, with 11 bases in between. Germline assignment: CDR1 SGHTA and CDR2 FQGNSA. This CDR3 region has 16 residues. As DNA, the CDR3 is TGTGCCAGCAGCTTAGCAGGGCTCATTACTGGAAACACCATATATTTT. It specifies CASSLAGLITGNTIYF.